This passage covers 6 T cell receptor beta chains from one sample sequenced in a study of CXCR3-negative and CXCR3-positive naive CD8 T cells. Regarding the study as a whole: TRB CDR3s of CXCR3-positive naive cells were more hydrophobic than those of CXCR3-negative naive cells.

Their antigen targets remain unknown. Libraries of TRB cDNA were made by 5' RACE and carried UMIs. TCRdb reworked the 5' RACE reads into one entry per CDR3 protein, no DNA. Recorded for this sample: under 150,000 distinct CDR3 sequences. The sample taken for sequencing was naive CXCR3+ CD8+ T cells from blood. Subset of the sample: CD45RO-CCR7+CD27+CD95- naive CD8+ T cells expressing CXCR3 (TNR3+). These receptors all stem from a human donor in good health. Some clones in this sample may be carry-over from other donors' samples.

V usage is TRBV4-3 and J usage is TRBJ1-2; TCRdb designates TRBD1, a call that cannot be tested without DNA. The V gene's germline CDR1 is LGHNA and CDR2 YSLEER. The CDR3 is made up of 13 amino acids. The CDR3 region is CASSPHRGSGYTF.

The chain links TRBV2 to TRBJ2-2. The germline V gene has CDR1 SNHLY and CDR2 FYNNEI. The length of the CDR3 is 14 residues. The CDR3 sequence: CASSAYFRTGELFF.

The chain employs TRBV5-1 and TRBJ1-1. Germline V CDR1 and CDR2: SGHRS, YFSETQ. This CDR3 is built from 13 residues. CDR3 sequence reads: CASSFDGFSEAFF.

The chain combines TRBV20-1 with TRBJ2-7; TCRdb indicates TRBD2, and absent DNA this call remains unverified. CDR3 length: 14 amino acids. Germline V gives CDR1 DFQATT, CDR2 SNEGSKA (reference sequence). This CDR3 is CSARGGLAPYEQYF.

V usage is TRBV7-3 and J usage is TRBJ2-1; TCRdb calls TRBD1, which cannot be checked without DNA. Germline assignment: CDR1 SGHTA and CDR2 FQGTGA. The length of the CDR3 is 15 residues. The CDR3 sequence is CASSPTGGHYNEQFF.

J is TRBJ2-3 and V is TRBV11-2; as DNA is missing, the TRBD2 call by TCRdb cannot be tested. The CDR3 runs to 15 residues. Germline CDR1 and CDR2: SGHAT and FQNNGV. CDR3 residues: CASRSSGALADTQYF.